The 29 T cell receptor beta chains listed next were all sequenced from one sample in a study of T cell changes during pregnancy in multiple sclerosis. Libraries were prepared by immunoSEQ multiplex PCR; TCRdb keeps only in-frame clonotypes and omits some of them. The sample records about 30,000 clones, about 89% being singletons. The sample consisted of CD8+ T cells from peripheral blood mononuclear cells, taken in the second trimester of pregnancy. The receptors stem from a female donor with multiple sclerosis, enrolled in a pregnancy study.

The gene calls are TRBV18 and TRBJ2-7; the D gene is possibly TRBD2 (7 bases). This CDR3 spans 16 amino acids. V lost 2 bases to trimming and J lost 4 bases, with 18 bases between them. Germline loops: CDR1 KGHSH, CDR2 LQKENI. The CDR3 loop is CASSPVGGTFRYEQYF. In nucleotides, the CDR3 is TGTGCCAGCTCACCAGTGGGGGGGACATTTAGATACGAGCAGTACTTC.

The chain has TRBV16 and TRBJ1-5, with 9 bases aligning to TRBD1. Trimming cost V 4 bases and J 3 bases; bases outside gene matches: 7. This CDR3 is 16 amino acids long. Germline V CDR1 and CDR2: KGHSY, FQNENV. The chain's CDR3 is CASSPRDRVPNQPQHF. As DNA, the CDR3 is TGTGCCAGCAGCCCCCGGGACAGGGTTCCCAATCAGCCCCAGCATTTT.

The V call is TRBV5-1, the J call TRBJ1-2; the D gene is possibly TRBD1 (6 bases). Germline V gene lookup returns CDR1 SGHRS and CDR2 YFSETQ. V gave up 3 bases and J gave up 3 bases, with 18 bases separating them. CDR3 size: 16 residues. The CDR3 region has the DNA TGCGCCAGCAGCTCCATGACAGGTGAAGGTTACTATGGCTACACCTTC. The encoded protein is CASSSMTGEGYYGYTF.

This clone was seen once. The genes are TRBV19 and TRBJ2-7; the D is unclear. Between the trimmed V and J ends, which lost 5 bases and 4 bases, there was a span of 12 bases. The CDR3 spans 13 residues. The germline gives CDR1 LNHDA, CDR2 SQIVND (reference sequence). The CDR3 sequence: CASSYGFGYEQYF. CDR3 nucleotides: TGTGCCAGTAGTTACGGGTTCGGGTACGAGCAGTACTTC. Together with reference TRBV19 and TRBJ2-7, the CDR3 gives the full variable domain: DGGITQSPKYLFRKEGQNVTLSCEQNLNHDAMYWYRQDPGQGLRLIYYSQIVNDFQKGDIAEGYSVSREKKESFPLTVTSAQKNPTAFYLCASSYGFGYEQYFGPGTRLTVT.

This clone occurred a few times. The chain couples TRBV7-8 to TRBJ2-1, with 15 positions matching TRBD2. CDR3 length: 16 amino acids. The junction had 8 bases not matched to a gene; V was cut back by 5 bases and J by 9 bases. From germline, CDR1 is SGHVS and CDR2 FQNEAQ. Here the CDR3 reads CASSPRTSGGGGEQFF. Here the CDR3 DNA reads TGTGCCAGCAGCCCCCGGACTAGCGGGGGGGGAGGTGAGCAGTTCTTC.

The chain carries TRBV19 and TRBJ1-2, with 7 bases that match TRBD1. The CDR3 consists of 12 residues. Looked up from germline, CDR1 is LNHDA and CDR2 is SQIVND (reference sequence). Trimming at V came to 7 bases and at J to 6 bases, leaving 5 bases not matched to a gene. The CDR3 protein is CASMGTDHGYTF. The CDR3 DNA reads as TGTGCCAGTATGGGGACAGATCATGGCTACACCTTC. The whole variable domain, filled in from reference TRBV19 and TRBJ1-2, reads DGGITQSPKYLFRKEGQNVTLSCEQNLNHDAMYWYRQDPGQGLRLIYYSQIVNDFQKGDIAEGYSVSREKKESFPLTVTSAQKNPTAFYLCASMGTDHGYTFGSGTRLTVV.

The chain employs TRBV28 and TRBJ1-2; D unclear. CDR3 length: 18 amino acids. Germline-derived CDR1 and CDR2 are MDHEN and SYDVKM. V lost 4 bases and J lost 3, with 24 bases in between. The CDR3 region has the DNA TGTGCCAGCAGTTGGCCTAATTACCGGGAGCGACGGGACTATGGCTACACCTTC. Amino acid sequence: CASSWPNYRERRDYGYTF.

The J gene is TRBJ2-1, the V gene TRBV7-9; TRBD1 might be the D (5 bases). Germline V gene lookup returns CDR1 SEHNR and CDR2 FQNEAQ (reference sequence). This CDR3 contains 16 residues. Deletions cut 5 bases from V and 9 bases from J, with 23 bases between. This CDR3 is CASSPEGADRWSEQFF. CDR3 coding DNA: TGTGCCAGCAGCCCCGAAGGGGCAGACCGGTGGAGTGAGCAGTTCTTC. The whole variable domain, filled in from reference TRBV7-9 and TRBJ2-1, reads DTGVSQNPRHKITKRGQNVTFRCDPISEHNRLYWYRQTLGQGPEFLTYFQNEAQLEKSRLLSDRFSAERPKGSFSTLEIQRTEQGDSAMYLCASSPEGADRWSEQFFGPGTRLTVL.

This clone was observed once. This sequence joins TRBV5-5 and TRBJ2-2; 8 positions agree with TRBD1. The CDR3 loop spans 12 amino acids. V shed 7 bases and J 7 bases; nucleotides not matched to a gene: 3. The germline gives CDR1 SGHKS, CDR2 YYEKEE (reference sequence). The CDR3 here is CASGQGNGELFF. CDR3 nucleotide sequence: TGTGCCAGCGGACAGGGAAACGGGGAGCTGTTTTTT.

This clone turned up a few times. The V and J genes are TRBV25-1 and TRBJ1-6; D unresolved. The CDR3 runs 14 residues. Trimming left V 1 base short and J 9 bases short, with 10 bases between. CDR1 is MGHDK and CDR2 is SYGVNS in the germline V gene. The CDR3, as DNA: TGTGCCAGCAGTGAATCCTTGGGGAGTTCACCCCTCCACTTT. Encoded protein: CASSESLGSSPLHF.

The chain carries TRBV19 and TRBJ2-7; D might be TRBD2 (5 bases). Germline CDR1 and CDR2: LNHDA and SQIVND (reference sequence). This CDR3 region has 14 residues. V lost 6 bases to trimming and J lost 2 bases, with 14 bases between them. DNA of the CDR3: TGTGCCAGTAGCCCCGGGGTCTCCACCTACGAGCAGTACTTC. Translating gives CASSPGVSTYEQYF.

The V gene is TRBV11-2, the J gene TRBJ1-2; D might be TRBD1 (5 bases). This CDR3 is built from 14 residues. Germline values: CDR1 SGHAT, CDR2 FQNNGV. Trimming took off 1 base at V and 3 bases at J, with 9 bases between the two ends. In DNA form, the CDR3 reads TGTGCCAGCAGCTTAGGGACAAACCACTATGGCTACACCTTC. It encodes CASSLGTNHYGYTF.

By frequency in the sample, this clone is medium-sized. The V gene is TRBV6-4, the J gene TRBJ2-3, with 8 bases fitting TRBD2. The CDR3 contains 14 residues. Germline V lookup: CDR1 MRHNA, CDR2 SNTAGT. The J segment lost 1 base and the V segment lost 3 bases, leaving 0 bases of the junction unmatched. The CDR3 reads CASSERGGTDTQYF. The CDR3 DNA follows: TGTGCCAGCAGTGAGCGGGGGGGCACAGATACGCAGTATTTT.

The table lists this clone with a count of one. The chain has TRBV15 and TRBJ1-3; D uncertain. The CDR3 spans 15 residues. The V gene lost 0 bases and the J gene lost 0 bases, with 6 bases spanning the gap. Germline values: CDR1 LNHNV, CDR2 YYDKDF (reference sequence). The CDR3 region has the DNA TGTGCCACCAGCAGAGAGGGGAGCTCTGGAAACACCATATATTTT. Translation: CATSREGSSGNTIYF.

This chain links TRBV27 with TRBJ1-2; D perhaps matches TRBD1 (6 bases). Between the trimmed V and J ends, which lost 2 bases and 1 base, there was a span of 11 bases. Germline CDR1 MNHEY, CDR2 SMNVEV (reference sequence). The CDR3 sequence is 15 residues long. DNA for the CDR3: TGTGCCAGCAGTTTAGCAGGGGCCGGTAACTATGGCTACACCTTC. The encoded protein is CASSLAGAGNYGYTF.

The rearrangement joins TRBV28 to TRBJ2-6, with 7 bases aligning to TRBD2. The germline V gene encodes CDR1 MDHEN and CDR2 SYDVKM. This CDR3 is built from 18 residues. V shed 3 bases and J 0 bases; nucleotides not matched to a gene: 8. CDR3 coding DNA: TGTGCCAGCAGTTTTGCCAGGACTAGTTACTCTGGGGCCAACGTCCTGACTTTC. Residues: CASSFARTSYSGANVLTF.

The gene calls are TRBV7-9 and TRBJ2-7; TRBD1 matches 7 bases. Germline trimming cut 7 bases from V and 5 bases from J; bases unmatched to any gene: 8. The CDR3 is 13 amino acids. CDR1 is SEHNR and CDR2 is FQNEAQ in the germline V gene (reference sequence). CDR3: CASTSDRADEQYF. CDR3 DNA sequence: TGTGCCAGCACCTCTGACAGGGCGGACGAGCAGTACTTC.

This clone was seen just once. This chain joins TRBV13 and TRBJ2-3, with D maybe TRBD1 (6 bases). V lost 3 bases and J lost 4, with 11 bases in between. The germline gives CDR1 PRHDT, CDR2 FYEKMQ (reference sequence). The CDR3 covers 14 residues. The CDR3 DNA reads TGTGCCAGCAGCTTTTCAGGGGCGGCAGATACGCAGTATTTT. Translating it yields CASSFSGAADTQYF.

CDR3 coding DNA: TGTGCCAGCAGCCAAGAAATGGGTCAGGGGGCTCAGCCCCAGCATTTT. Its translation: CASSQEMGQGAQPQHF. The rearrangement links TRBV4-2 to TRBJ1-5; TRBD1 matches at 8 bases. Trimming cost V 0 bases and J 6 bases; bases outside gene matches: 7. The CDR3 runs to 16 residues. Per the germline V gene, CDR1 is LGHNA and CDR2 is YNFKEQ.

The V call is TRBV27, the J call TRBJ2-1; tentative D call: TRBD2 (5 bases). Trimming removed 0 bases at V and 10 bases at J, with 10 bases between. Germline CDR1 is MNHEY and CDR2 is SMNVEV (reference sequence). The CDR3 has 13 residues. In DNA form, the CDR3 reads TGTGCCAGCAGTTTATCCCAAACTAGAGAGCAGTTCTTC. Encoded protein: CASSLSQTREQFF.

The chain joins TRBV19 to TRBJ1-1, with a tentative D call TRBD1 (6 bases). Germline assignment: CDR1 LNHDA and CDR2 SQIVND (reference sequence). The CDR3 extends over 13 amino acids. V dropped 3 bases and J dropped 8 bases, with 13 bases sitting between them. The CDR3 DNA reads as TGTGCCAGTAGTATTGGGGGCCGGGTCGAAGCTTTCTTT. Its translation: CASSIGGRVEAFF.

In this sample, this clone turned up once. The gene calls are TRBV28 and TRBJ1-1; D is perhaps TRBD1 (5 bases). This CDR3 region has 15 residues. V lost 2 bases to trimming and J lost 1 base, with 11 bases between them. Per germline, CDR1 MDHEN and CDR2 SYDVKM. Here the CDR3 DNA reads TGTGCCAGCAGTTTAAGTACAGGCGCGAACACTGAAGCTTTCTTT. This gives the protein CASSLSTGANTEAFF.

This chain links TRBV6-5 with TRBJ2-7; D may be TRBD1 (5 bases). Trimming cost V 5 bases and J 1 base, with 9 bases left between them. The CDR3 is made up of 13 amino acids. Germline V gene sequence: CDR1 MNHEY, CDR2 SVGAGI. CDR3 sequence (DNA): TGTGCCAGCAGTGATAGGACATCCTACGAGCAGTACTTC. Amino acid sequence: CASSDRTSYEQYF.

CDR3 in amino acids: CASSSETSGRLDEQFF. The CDR3 DNA follows: TGTGCCAGCAGCTCTGAAACTAGCGGGAGGTTAGATGAGCAGTTCTTC. The chain carries TRBV5-8 and TRBJ2-1; 12 positions agree with TRBD2. There are 16 residues in the CDR3. Germline V gene sequence: CDR1 SGHTS, CDR2 YDEGEE. After removal of 3 bases from V and 8 bases from J, the junction contained 9 bases not matched to a gene. The whole variable domain, filled in from reference TRBV5-8 and TRBJ2-1, reads EAGVTQSPTHLIKTRGQQATLRCSPISGHTSVYWYQQALGLGLQFLLWYDEGEERNRGNFPPRFSGRQFPNYSSELNVNALELEDSALYLCASSSETSGRLDEQFFGPGTRLTVL.

J is TRBJ2-3 and V is TRBV4-1; unclear D gene. The CDR3 extends over 15 amino acids. Germline V gives CDR1 MGHRA, CDR2 YSYEKL. The germline V and J ends were trimmed by 0 bases and 0 bases, with 7 bases remaining between them. Here the CDR3 reads CASSQDVVSTDTQYF. The DNA for the CDR3 is TGCGCCAGCAGCCAAGATGTAGTTAGCACAGATACGCAGTATTTT.

The gene calls are TRBV7-9 and TRBJ1-4, with D possibly matching TRBD1 (5 bases). The germline CDR1 and CDR2 sequences are SEHNR and FQNEAQ (reference sequence). Trimming pared 2 bases from V and 7 bases from J, leaving 8 bases between. The CDR3 loop spans 13 amino acids. The CDR3 coding sequence is TGTGCCAGCAGCTTAACAGGAAGTGAAAAACTGTTTTTT. Translating gives CASSLTGSEKLFF.

The chain employs TRBV4-3 and TRBJ1-1; D is ambiguous. Germline V gives CDR1 LGHNA, CDR2 YSLEER. Trimming left V 3 bases short and J 5 bases short, with 10 bases between. This CDR3 comprises 13 residues. DNA of the CDR3: TGCGCCAGCAGCCACACGGGATCAACTGAAGCTTTCTTT. As protein: CASSHTGSTEAFF.

This clone appeared once. V gene TRBV7-9 combines with J gene TRBJ2-3; 9 bases line up with TRBD2. This CDR3 contains 16 residues. The germline V gene has CDR1 SEHNR and CDR2 FQNEAQ (reference sequence). After removal of 5 bases from V and 0 bases from J, the junction contained 6 bases not matched to a gene. The CDR3: CASSQSGGLSTDTQYF. The CDR3 region has the DNA TGTGCCAGCAGCCAAAGCGGGGGGCTTAGCACAGATACGCAGTATTTT.

The V and J genes are TRBV6-5 and TRBJ1-1; D is perhaps TRBD1 (5 bases). The CDR3 spans 14 residues. V was clipped by 2 bases and J by 2 bases, with 9 bases between them. CDR1 and CDR2 (germline): MNHEY, SVGAGI. CDR3 sequence reads: CASSYRGDNTEAFF. CDR3 in DNA: TGTGCCAGCAGTTACAGGGGCGATAACACTGAAGCTTTCTTT.